This TCR beta chain was recorded in a study of blood T cells in healthy people across ages. Whole-study findings and limits: Significant beta diversity loss was already apparent by age around 40, declining roughly linearly.

Deletions cut 1 base from V and 3 bases from J, with 18 bases between. The length of the CDR3 is 17 residues. From germline, CDR1 is LGHDT and CDR2 YNNKEL (reference sequence). This clonotype was picked up a small number of times. Antigen unknown. Healthy Caucasians from Russia aged roughly 6 to 90 served as donors. Alongside a J-beta primer mix, a sample-barcoded 5' primer served in a second PCR lasting about 7 to 11 cycles. From the 5' RACE reads, TCRdb called clonotypes with MiXCR, one entry per CDR3 protein. The data contain hundreds of thousands of distinct CDR3 sequences, around 28% of them singletons.

The V call is TRBV3-1, the J call TRBJ1-1; weak D call: TRBD1 (6 bases). Specimen: blood. This sequence originates from an elderly woman in good health. The CDR3 sequence: CASSQGGTGPLDTEAFF. The DNA for the CDR3 is TGTGCCAGCAGCCAAGGGGGAACAGGGCCCCTTGACACTGAAGCTTTCTTT.